This TCR beta chain was found in a study of glioma-infiltrating T cells. The length of the CDR3 is 16 residues. V gave up 5 bases and J gave up 1 base; unmatched junction bases: 6. Germline-derived CDR1 and CDR2 are MNHEY and SVGEGT. The iRepertoire nested amplicon-rescue multiplex PCR amplified TCR alpha and beta CDR3s from RNA. TCRdb independently ran MiXCR on the multiplex PCR reads; one entry per CDR3 protein. Of a few hundred thousand distinct CDR3 sequences listed, more than 35% are singletons. This rearrangement joins TRBV6-2 or TRBV6-3 to TRBJ2-3, with 10 bases that match TRBD2. Sequences were obtained from glioma tissue, nonneoplastic brain tissue, or PBMCs (not recorded which). This TCR derives from a human donor with low-grade glioma or glioblastoma, undergoing nonglioma brain surgery, or in good health (not recorded which). CDR3 amino acids: CASSPGLAVRTDTQYF. DNA of the CDR3: TGTGCCAGCAGTCCTGGACTAGCGGTCCGCACAGATACGCAGTATTTT.